This T cell receptor beta chain comes out of a study of Ad26.COV2.S vaccination and SARS-CoV-2 variants. Clones were read by immunoSEQ multiplex PCR, and TCRdb kept only the in-frame ones, dropping some. The data hold approximately 340,000 clones, with about 92% observed a single time. Germline V gene sequence: CDR1 ENHRY, CDR2 SYGVKD. Trimming cost V 6 bases and J 2 bases; bases outside gene matches: 9. The CDR3 runs 16 residues. This receptor was obtained from a human donor who had recovered from COVID-19. The sequencing here drew on peripheral blood, taken after recovery from COVID-19. The V and J genes are TRBV10-3 and TRBJ2-3; 9 nucleotides align to TRBD1. The CDR3 coding sequence is TGTGCCATCAGGGGACAGGGACTATCCTCCACAGATACGCAGTATTTT. It translates to CAIRGQGLSSTDTQYF.